This T cell receptor beta chain was sequenced in a study of blood T cell repertoires in COVID-19. The wider study: Spain, Italy and the United States supplied samples that represented acute and convalescent COVID-19. Nucleic acid was either cDNA or gDNA, and it came from T cells, B-cell-depleted T cells, or PBMCs.

V trimming: 3 bases; J trimming: 10 bases; junction bases outside the gene matches: 4. The CDR3 covers 14 residues. Germline V gene data show CDR1 as MNHEY and CDR2 as SMNVEV (reference sequence). In the original analysis: Estimated nucleated cell counts came from reference gene primer amplification. Libraries were prepared by immunoSEQ multiplex PCR; TCRdb keeps only in-frame clonotypes and omits some of them. V, J and clone size reflect that table, while D and trimming were determined from the DNA. Of 300,000 to 350,000 clones detected, around 90% appear once; the ten largest clones hold under 1.1%. The Seattle patients, enrolled during active infection, were followed longitudinally.

Sequencing input: peripheral blood. The genes are TRBV27 and TRBJ1-6; 9 bases align to TRBD1. This clonotype was sampled from a middle-aged woman with COVID-19, enrolled during active disease. CDR3: CASSFRDRDSPLHF. CDR3 nucleotides: TGTGCCAGCAGTTTTAGGGACAGGGACTCACCCCTCCACTTT.